This T cell receptor (beta chain) was profiled in a study of sequential checkpoint blockade in melanoma. In the study overall: First-line arms were nivolumab then ipilimumab, or the reverse, randomized 1:1.

Sequencing used immunoSEQ multiplex PCR; TCRdb keeps in-frame clones, though not all of them. The data show 1,500 to 2,000 clones, with approximately 22% seen just once and 8.8% held by the top ten. Germline CDR1 reads SQVTM; CDR2 reads ANQGSEA. The CDR3 covers 16 residues. V was cut by 4 bases and J by 8 bases, with 23 bases left in between. On this clone itself: Its antigen is as yet unknown.

The study, taken as a whole, reports: Rising tumor T-cell fraction and clonality meant about 30 times likelier benefit. In arm A, pretreatment tumor clonality was associated with response.

Treatment reported: randomized to nivolumab then ipilimumab (arm A) or the reverse (arm B). The TCR sequence derives from a human donor with melanoma. This chain joins TRBV29-1 and TRBJ2-2, with D perhaps being TRBD1 or TRBD2 (6 bases each). The source was tumor tissue (inferred from file names), collected from a patient given nivolumab and ipilimumab in sequence. CDR3 region: CSVGLGGTPNGGELFF. The CDR3 DNA sequence: TGCAGCGTTGGCCTGGGGGGCACACCGAATGGAGGGGAGCTGTTTTTT.